The TCR beta chain described here comes from a study of molecular identifiers for immune sequencing clone quantification. Study details: Five aliquots were made in replicates from the RNA of roughly 21,000 or 96,000 naive CD8 cells, and four were sequenced. General observations from the study: Clones carrying above 20 RNA copies accounted for over 97% of effector molecules, under 1% in naive cells.

The CDR3 is 17 amino acids. After removal of 2 bases from V and 4 bases from J, the junction contained 13 bases not matched to a gene. Germline values: CDR1 GTSNPN, CDR2 SVGIG (reference sequence). Sorted naive CD8 T cells were those defined as CD8+CD4-CCR7+CD45RA+. Methods described previously, with TCR primers listed, were used for bulk TCR libraries. Each CDR3 protein gets one entry after TCRdb re-called the PCR reads with MiXCR. This repertoire shows a few hundred thousand distinct CDR3 sequences, about 25% found once; its top ten account for under 0.8%. The sample holds a few counts of this clonotype. Its antigen is undetermined.

The sequence derives from a human donor in good health. Some libraries in this study had Jurkat cell RNA spiked in. Sequencing used naive CD8+ T cells from blood, with Jurkat cell RNA spiked in. Subset here: FACS-sorted CD8+CD4-CCR7+CD45RA+ naive T cells. This chain connects TRBV30 to TRBJ2-7; 11 positions match TRBD2. The CDR3 loop is CAWSTDEGGLAEYEQYF. CDR3 in DNA: TGTGCCTGGAGTACTGACGAGGGGGGACTAGCGGAGTACGAGCAGTACTTC.